This T cell receptor beta chain was observed in a study of regulatory T cells in long-lasting Graves disease. With regard to this clonotype: This may stem from a read error, because a much larger clone lies one nucleotide away.

Both iRepertoire HTBI primers and Arm-PCR of CDR3 regions were used to build the TCR beta libraries. TCRdb passed the multiplex PCR reads through MiXCR, listing each CDR3 protein once. The data contain more than 650,000 distinct CDR3 sequences, 25% to 30% of them singletons. Germline V lookup: CDR1 MDHEN, CDR2 SYDVKM. The CDR3 consists of 15 residues. Time point given: persistent/refractory GD, antithyroid drugs over 5 years with positive TRAb. The authors made the TCR library using RNA they extracted from PBMCs. The TCR was taken from a female donor with Graves disease. V is TRBV28 and J is TRBJ1-4, with unresolved D. The source was peripheral blood mononuclear cells (PBMCs), collected when the disease was refractory, from a patient treated with antithyroid drugs. Here the CDR3 reads CASSLAEATNEKLLF. The CDR3 nucleotides are TGTGCCAGCAGTTTAGCGGAAGCGACTAATGAAAAACTGCTTTTT. Together with reference TRBV28 and TRBJ1-4, the CDR3 gives the full variable domain: DVKVTQSSRYLVKRTGEKVFLECVQDMDHENMFWYRQDPGLGLRLIYFSYDVKMKEKGDIPEGYSVSREKKERFSLILESASTNQTSMYLCASSLAEATNEKLLFGSGTQLSVL.